This T cell receptor beta chain was obtained from a study of response to subunit inactivated influenza vaccine. General observations from the study: After each seasonal influenza vaccination, few new T cells are recruited, the authors suggested.

This clonotype was seen a handful of times. What it binds is unknown. TCRdb analysed the RT-PCR reads with MiXCR anew, one entry per CDR3 protein. The repertoire holds about 700,000 distinct CDR3 sequences, with around 14% as singletons. The starting material was PBMCs from blood, obtained roughly 15 days before vaccination. The TCR comes from a man in his fifties who received an inactivated influenza vaccine.

CDR3 sequence: CASSRTSPTYGYTF. DNA of the CDR3: TGTGCCAGCAGTCGGACATCCCCTACCTATGGCTACACCTTC. The chain is built from TRBV6-2 or TRBV6-3 and TRBJ1-2; tentative D call: TRBD1 (5 bases). This CDR3 is 14 amino acids long. CDR1 is MNHEY and CDR2 is SVGEGT in the germline V gene. The germline V and J ends were trimmed by 5 bases and 4 bases, with 14 bases remaining between them.